These T cell receptor beta chains were read from a single sample in a study of blood T cell repertoires in COVID-19. Generated by immunoSEQ multiplex PCR, the TCRdb table keeps only in-frame clones and is missing some. The profile shows over 150,000 clones, around 80% of them singletons. The material sequenced was peripheral blood. The origin of the receptors is a human donor in a cohort sampled during active COVID-19. Both conserved end residues are part of each CDR3. D genes are given only for firm matches. Only some rows state a clone size, as once, few, many or a class for expanded clones.

j_call clone_size d_call v_call cdr3_nt cdr3_aa
TRBJ2-7 NA TRBD1 TRBV6-5 TGTGCCAGCAGTCAACCGGACAGGGGGTTTCAGTACTTC CASSQPDRGFQYF
TRBJ2-7 NA TRBD1 TRBV6-2/TRBV6-3 TGTGCCAGCAGTTGGCAGGGGGCCTACGAGCAGTACTTC CASSWQGAYEQYF
TRBJ2-6 NA TRBD1 TRBV10-1 TGCGCCAGCAGTGACGGGACAGGGTTCGGTGGGGCCAACGTCCTGACTTTC CASSDGTGFGGANVLTF
TRBJ1-1 NA NA TRBV30 TGTGCCTGGGAGGGACAAATGAACACTGAAGCTTTCTTT CAWEGQMNTEAFF
TRBJ2-1 NA NA TRBV6-1 TGTGCCAGCAGTGAACCGGGACTGCAGTTCTTC CASSEPGLQFF
TRBJ1-4 NA TRBD1 TRBV5-1 TGCGCCAGCAGCTTGGCGGACAGGGCGACTAATGAAAAACTGTTTTTT CASSLADRATNEKLFF
TRBJ1-1 NA TRBD1 TRBV5-1 TGCGCCAGCAGCTCGGGACAGGGGGCCCATACTGAAGCTTTCTTT CASSSGQGAHTEAFF
TRBJ1-6 NA TRBD1 TRBV6-5 TGTGCCAGCAGTACGACAGGGGGCTTCAATTCACCCCTCCACTTT CASSTTGGFNSPLHF
TRBJ2-7 NA TRBD1 TRBV3-1/TRBV3-2 TGTGCCAGCAGCCAAGATCTGGCAGGGGGCCACGAGCAGTACTTC CASSQDLAGGHEQYF
TRBJ1-3 NA TRBD1 TRBV7-6 TGTGCCAGCAGCTTAGAACAGGGGATGTTTGGAAACACCATATATTTT CASSLEQGMFGNTIYF
TRBJ2-3 NA TRBD2 TRBV4-1 TGCGCCAGCAGCCAGACCGAAGCGGGGGGGCGAGATACGCAGTATTTT CASSQTEAGGRDTQYF
TRBJ1-2 NA NA TRBV19 TGTGCCAGTAGTACCTCCCACAGTAACTATGGCTACACCTTC CASSTSHSNYGYTF
TRBJ2-7 NA NA TRBV3-1/TRBV3-2 TGTGCCAGCAGTAAAAGGGGGACCTACGAGCAGTACTTC CASSKRGTYEQYF
TRBJ2-3 NA NA TRBV5-1 TGCGCCAGCAGCTCCCGAGGTGGTTTAGATACGCAGTATTTT CASSSRGGLDTQYF
TRBJ2-7 NA NA TRBV6-5 TGTGCCAGCAGTTACTCGGTTCGGAGATTCTACGAGCAGTACTTC CASSYSVRRFYEQYF
TRBJ2-1 NA NA TRBV18 TGTGCCAGCTCACCACTACGGGGGGCCCCCTACAATGAGCAGTTCTTC CASSPLRGAPYNEQFF
TRBJ1-3 few NA TRBV14 TGTGCCAGCAGCCCCTGGGCAGGCCGAATTATATATTTT CASSPWAGRIIYF
TRBJ2-7 NA TRBD1 TRBV11-1 TGTGCCAGCAGCTCTGTGGGACAGATTTACGAGCAGTACTTC CASSSVGQIYEQYF
TRBJ2-7 NA NA TRBV10-3 TGTGCCTCTATGGGCAGTTCTCCGTACGAGCAGTACTTC CASMGSSPYEQYF
TRBJ1-1 few TRBD1 TRBV6-6 TGTGCCAGCAGTTACAACCGGGACAGGGAGGATTTCTTT CASSYNRDREDFF
TRBJ2-3 NA TRBD2 TRBV24-1 TGTGCCACCAGTGATCGGGGGGAGGAAACAGATACGCAGTATTTT CATSDRGEETDTQYF
TRBJ2-5 NA NA TRBV6-5 TGTGCCAGCAGGTCACTAGTTCAAGAGACCCAGTACTTC CASRSLVQETQYF
TRBJ2-7 NA TRBD1 TRBV5-6 TGTGCCAGCAGCGGACAGGTGGGTTACGAGCAGTACTTC CASSGQVGYEQYF
TRBJ2-3 NA NA TRBV7-2 TGTGCCAGCACCGTTGGAGGGTCGGGCACAGATACGCAGTATTTT CASTVGGSGTDTQYF
TRBJ1-5 NA TRBD1 TRBV6-6 TGTGCCAGCAGCCCCCCGGGACAGGTGGATCATAGGCCCCAGCATTTT CASSPPGQVDHRPQHF
TRBJ2-3 once TRBD2 TRBV12-5 TGTGCTAGTGGTTCCCAGCGGGGGCCTGGGGATACGCAGTATTTT CASGSQRGPGDTQYF
TRBJ1-1 NA NA TRBV5-1 TGCGCCAGCAGCTTAATTTGGGGGGTCAACACTGAAGCTTTCTTT CASSLIWGVNTEAFF
TRBJ1-3 few NA TRBV7-9 TGTGCCAGCAACGGGATCCGGGCTGGAAACACCATATATTTT CASNGIRAGNTIYF
TRBJ2-7 many TRBD1 TRBV4-1 TGCGCCAGCAGCCAAGTTCGGGACAGGTTCTACGAGCAGTACTTC CASSQVRDRFYEQYF
TRBJ1-1 NA NA TRBV5-6 TGTGCCAGCAGCTTATTGGTAGATACTGAAGCTTTCTTT CASSLLVDTEAFF
TRBJ1-1 NA NA TRBV30 TGTGCCTGGAGGTTCTCCGAGGGCAGACTGAACACTGAAGCTTTCTTT CAWRFSEGRLNTEAFF
TRBJ2-2 NA NA TRBV21-1 TGTGCCAGCAGCTACAGGGGGGCCGGGGAGCTGTTTTTT CASSYRGAGELFF
TRBJ1-2 NA NA TRBV6-5 TGTGCCAGCAGTTCCTCGCGGATCAACTATGGCTACACCTTC CASSSSRINYGYTF
TRBJ2-1 NA TRBD2 TRBV7-2 TGTGCCAGCAGCTTAGCCAGACTAGCGGGCGAGCAGTTCTTC CASSLARLAGEQFF
TRBJ2-7 NA NA TRBV4-1 TGCGCCAGCAGCCAAGGACTGTTCTACGAGCAGTACTTC CASSQGLFYEQYF
TRBJ1-1 NA NA TRBV12-3/TRBV12-4 TGTGCCAGCAGCCCCGGTGAGACTGAAGCTTTCTTT CASSPGETEAFF
TRBJ1-1 once TRBD1 TRBV14 TGTGCCAGCAGCCAAAACAGGGGGCCGAGCACTGAAGCTTTCTTT CASSQNRGPSTEAFF
TRBJ2-1 few NA TRBV2 TGTGCCAGCAGTGGCCGGGAAATGGGGCAGTTCTTC CASSGREMGQFF
TRBJ2-1 NA NA TRBV30 TGTGCCTGGAATTCGCGTCTCGTCGACAATGAGCAGTTCTTC CAWNSRLVDNEQFF
TRBJ2-5 once NA TRBV2 TGTGCCAGCAGTGGAATTGGAGCCAGCGGAGAGACCCAGTACTTC CASSGIGASGETQYF
TRBJ2-7 NA NA TRBV6-1 TGTGCCAGCAGTGAAAGGACTGCTCAAAACTACGAGCAGTACTTC CASSERTAQNYEQYF
TRBJ1-1 few TRBD1 TRBV18 TGTGCCAGCTCACCCGGACCCGACAGGGATGATCGAGCTTTCTTT CASSPGPDRDDRAFF